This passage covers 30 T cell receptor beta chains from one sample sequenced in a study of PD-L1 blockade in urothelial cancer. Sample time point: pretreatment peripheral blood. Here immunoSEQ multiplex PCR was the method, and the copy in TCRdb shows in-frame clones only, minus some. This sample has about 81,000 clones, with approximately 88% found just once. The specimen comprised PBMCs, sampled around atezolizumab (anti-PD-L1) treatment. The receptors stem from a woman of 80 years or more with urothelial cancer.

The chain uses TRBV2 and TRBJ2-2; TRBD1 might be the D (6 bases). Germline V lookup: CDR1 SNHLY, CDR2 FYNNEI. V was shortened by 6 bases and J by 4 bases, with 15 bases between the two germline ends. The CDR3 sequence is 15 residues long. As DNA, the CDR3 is TGTGCCAGCAGATCGCAGGGGATCTCCACCGGGGAGCTGTTTTTT. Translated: CASRSQGISTGELFF.

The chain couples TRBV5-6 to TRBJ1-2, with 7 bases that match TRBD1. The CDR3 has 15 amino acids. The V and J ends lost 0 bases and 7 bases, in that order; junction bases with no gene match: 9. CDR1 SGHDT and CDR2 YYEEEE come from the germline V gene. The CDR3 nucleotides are TGTGCCAGCAGCTTGGGACACATCTCAGGGGGTGGCTACACCTTC. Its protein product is CASSLGHISGGGYTF. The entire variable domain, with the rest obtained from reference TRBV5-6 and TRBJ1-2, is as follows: DAGVTQSPTHLIKTRGQQVTLRCSPKSGHDTVSWYQQALGQGPQFIFQYYEEEERQRGNFPDRFSGHQFPNYSSELNVNALLLGDSALYLCASSLGHISGGGYTFGSGTRLTVV.

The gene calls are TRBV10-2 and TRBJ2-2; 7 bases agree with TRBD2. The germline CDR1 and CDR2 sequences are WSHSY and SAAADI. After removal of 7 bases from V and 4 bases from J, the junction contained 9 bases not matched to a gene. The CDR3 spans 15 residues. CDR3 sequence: CASKGLGDFTGELFF. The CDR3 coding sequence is TGCGCCAGCAAAGGACTAGGGGATTTCACCGGGGAGCTGTTTTTT.

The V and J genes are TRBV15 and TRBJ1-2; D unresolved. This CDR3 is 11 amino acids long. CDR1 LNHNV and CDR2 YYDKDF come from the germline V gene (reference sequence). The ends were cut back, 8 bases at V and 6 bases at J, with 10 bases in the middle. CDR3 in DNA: TGTGCCACCCTCGCGATGCATGGCTACACCTTC. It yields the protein CATLAMHGYTF. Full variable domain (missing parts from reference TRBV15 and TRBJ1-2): DAMVIQNPRYQVTQFGKPVTLSCSQTLNHNVMYWYQQKSSQAPKLLFHYYDKDFNNEADTPDNFQSRRPNTSFCFLDIRSPGLGDTAMYLCATLAMHGYTFGSGTRLTVV.

CDR3: CASSWGTGDYRGYNEQFF. The DNA for the CDR3 is TGTGCCAGTAGCTGGGGGACAGGGGACTACAGGGGATACAATGAGCAGTTCTTC. The chain uses TRBV19 and TRBJ2-1; TRBD1 agrees at 10 bases. With 6 bases clipped from V and 4 bases from J, the junction kept 15 bases outside the gene matches. This CDR3 spans 18 amino acids. Germline CDR1 is LNHDA and CDR2 is SQIVND (reference sequence).

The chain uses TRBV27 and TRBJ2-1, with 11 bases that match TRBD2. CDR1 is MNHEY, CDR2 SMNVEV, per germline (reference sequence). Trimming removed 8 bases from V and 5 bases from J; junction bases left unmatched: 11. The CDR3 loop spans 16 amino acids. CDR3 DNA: TGTGCCAGCCGAAGTCTACTAGCGGGAGTAAACAATGAGCAGTTCTTC. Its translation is CASRSLLAGVNNEQFF.

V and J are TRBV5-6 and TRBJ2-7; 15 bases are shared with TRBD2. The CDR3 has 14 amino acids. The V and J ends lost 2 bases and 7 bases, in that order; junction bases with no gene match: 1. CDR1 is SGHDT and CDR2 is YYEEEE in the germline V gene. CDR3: CASSFGLAGGEQYF. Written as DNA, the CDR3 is TGTGCCAGCAGCTTCGGACTAGCGGGGGGGGAGCAGTACTTC.

The CDR3 sequence: CATAGGFGGYTF. The CDR3 bases are TGTGCCACTGCCGGCGGATTCGGAGGCTACACCTTC. The chain links TRBV28 to TRBJ1-2, with D unresolved. V gave up 10 bases and J gave up 8 bases, with 17 bases separating them. CDR1 is MDHEN, CDR2 SYDVKM, per germline. This CDR3 is built from 12 residues.

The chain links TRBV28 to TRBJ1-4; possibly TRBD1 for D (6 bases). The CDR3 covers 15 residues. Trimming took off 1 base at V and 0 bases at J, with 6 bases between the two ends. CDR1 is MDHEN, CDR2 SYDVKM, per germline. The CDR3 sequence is CASSLYRATNEKLFF. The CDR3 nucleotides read TGTGCCAGCAGTTTATACAGGGCAACTAATGAAAAACTGTTTTTT.

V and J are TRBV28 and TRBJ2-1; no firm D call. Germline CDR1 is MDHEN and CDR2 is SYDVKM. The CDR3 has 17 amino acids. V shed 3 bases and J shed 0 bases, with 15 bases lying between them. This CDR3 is CASSFPPGASSYNEQFF. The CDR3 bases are TGTGCCAGCAGTTTCCCACCAGGCGCGAGCTCCTACAATGAGCAGTTCTTC. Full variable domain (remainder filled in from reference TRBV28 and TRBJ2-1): DVKVTQSSRYLVKRTGEKVFLECVQDMDHENMFWYRQDPGLGLRLIYFSYDVKMKEKGDIPEGYSVSREKKERFSLILESASTNQTSMYLCASSFPPGASSYNEQFFGPGTRLTVL.

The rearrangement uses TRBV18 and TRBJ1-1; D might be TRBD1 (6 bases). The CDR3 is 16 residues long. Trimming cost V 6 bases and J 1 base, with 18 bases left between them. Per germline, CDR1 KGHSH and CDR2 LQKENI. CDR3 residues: CASSHRTENPNTEAFF. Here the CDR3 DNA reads TGTGCCAGCTCTCATAGGACAGAAAACCCGAACACTGAAGCTTTCTTT.

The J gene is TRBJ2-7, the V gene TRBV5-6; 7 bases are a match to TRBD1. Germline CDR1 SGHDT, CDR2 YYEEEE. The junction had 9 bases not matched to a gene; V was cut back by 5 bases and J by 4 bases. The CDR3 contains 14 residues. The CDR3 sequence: CASSKGQRTYEQYF. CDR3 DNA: TGTGCCAGCAGTAAGGGACAGAGGACATACGAGCAGTACTTC.

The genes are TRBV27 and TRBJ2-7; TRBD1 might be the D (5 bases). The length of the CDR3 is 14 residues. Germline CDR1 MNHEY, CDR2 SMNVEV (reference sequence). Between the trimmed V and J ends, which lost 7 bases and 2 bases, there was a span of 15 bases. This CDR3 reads CASTAGPPTYEQYF. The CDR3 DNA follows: TGTGCCAGCACCGCAGGGCCCCCCACCTACGAGCAGTACTTC.

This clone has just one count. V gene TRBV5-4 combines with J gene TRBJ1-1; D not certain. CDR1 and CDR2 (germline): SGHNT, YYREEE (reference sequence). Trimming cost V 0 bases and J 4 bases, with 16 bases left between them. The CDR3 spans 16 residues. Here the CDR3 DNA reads TGTGCCAGCAGCTTGGACGTTCTTACTCTGAGCACTGAAGCTTTCTTT. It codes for CASSLDVLTLSTEAFF.

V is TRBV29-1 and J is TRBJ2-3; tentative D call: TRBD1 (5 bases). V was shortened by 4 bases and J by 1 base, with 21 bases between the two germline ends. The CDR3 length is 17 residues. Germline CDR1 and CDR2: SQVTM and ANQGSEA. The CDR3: CSVAMGRGHPGTDTQYF. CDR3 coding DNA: TGCAGCGTTGCCATGGGGCGTGGACATCCCGGCACAGATACGCAGTATTTT.

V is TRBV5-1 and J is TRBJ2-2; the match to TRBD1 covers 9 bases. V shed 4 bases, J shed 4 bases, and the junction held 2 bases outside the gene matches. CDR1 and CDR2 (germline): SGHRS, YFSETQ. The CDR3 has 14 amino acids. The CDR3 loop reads CASSMTGGTGELFF. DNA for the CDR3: TGCGCCAGCAGCATGACAGGGGGCACCGGGGAGCTGTTTTTT.

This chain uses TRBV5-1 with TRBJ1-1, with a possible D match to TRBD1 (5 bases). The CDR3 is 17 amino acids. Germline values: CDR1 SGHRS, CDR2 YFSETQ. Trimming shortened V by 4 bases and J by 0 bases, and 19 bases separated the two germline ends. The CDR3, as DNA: TGCGCCAGCAGCCCCGAGACAGTGGGCCTTATGAACACTGAAGCTTTCTTT. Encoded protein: CASSPETVGLMNTEAFF.

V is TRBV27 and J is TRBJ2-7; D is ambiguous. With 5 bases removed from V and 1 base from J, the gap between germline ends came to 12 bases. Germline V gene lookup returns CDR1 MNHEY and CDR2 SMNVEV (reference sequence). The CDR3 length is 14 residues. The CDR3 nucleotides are TGTGCCAGCAGTCCCTGGGCCCAGTCCTACGAGCAGTACTTC. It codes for CASSPWAQSYEQYF.

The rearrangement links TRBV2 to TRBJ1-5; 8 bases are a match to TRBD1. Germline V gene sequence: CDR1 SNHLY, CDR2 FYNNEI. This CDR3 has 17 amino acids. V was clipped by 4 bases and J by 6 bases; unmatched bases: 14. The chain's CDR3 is CASSGDRLPRAGQPQHF. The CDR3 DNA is TGTGCCAGCAGTGGGGACAGGCTTCCCCGTGCTGGTCAGCCCCAGCATTTT. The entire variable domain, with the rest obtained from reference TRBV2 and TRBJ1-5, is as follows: EPEVTQTPSHQVTQMGQEVILRCVPISNHLYFYWYRQILGQKVEFLVSFYNNEISEKSEIFDDQFSVERPDGSNFTLKIRSTKLEDSAMYFCASSGDRLPRAGQPQHFGDGTRLSIL.

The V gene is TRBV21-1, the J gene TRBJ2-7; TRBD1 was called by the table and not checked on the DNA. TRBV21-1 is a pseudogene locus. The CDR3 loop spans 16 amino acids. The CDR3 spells CASSKEGGTGQGEQYF. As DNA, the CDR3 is TGTGCCAGCAGCAAAGAGGGGGGGACAGGCCAGGGCGAGCAGTACTTC.

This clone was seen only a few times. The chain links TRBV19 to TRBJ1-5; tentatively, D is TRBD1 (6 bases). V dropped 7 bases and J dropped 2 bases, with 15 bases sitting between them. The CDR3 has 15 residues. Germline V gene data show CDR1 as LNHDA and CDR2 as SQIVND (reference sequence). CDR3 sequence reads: CASTAGGARNQPQHF. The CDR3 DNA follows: TGTGCCAGTACCGCTGGGGGGGCTCGCAATCAGCCCCAGCATTTT.

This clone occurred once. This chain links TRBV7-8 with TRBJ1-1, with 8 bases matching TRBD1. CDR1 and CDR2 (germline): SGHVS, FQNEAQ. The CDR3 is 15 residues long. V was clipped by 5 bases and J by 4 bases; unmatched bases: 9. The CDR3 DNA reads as TGTGCCAGCAGCCCCTTCCGACAGGGGAGCACTGAAGCTTTCTTT. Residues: CASSPFRQGSTEAFF.

The CDR3, as DNA: TGTGCCAGCAGCACCGAGGGACAAGAGGGAGAGACCCAGTACTTC. Translation gives CASSTEGQEGETQYF. V is TRBV16 and J is TRBJ2-5, with a possible D match to TRBD1 (6 bases). Germline assignment: CDR1 KGHSY and CDR2 FQNENV. CDR3 size: 15 residues. V lost 5 bases and J lost 4, with 17 bases in between. The full variable domain, in which reference TRBV16 and TRBJ2-5 provide the parts outside the CDR3, is GEEVAQTPKHLVRGEGQKAKLYCAPIKGHSYVFWYQQVLKNEFKFLISFQNENVFDETGMPKERFSAKCLPNSPCSLEIQATKLEDSAVYFCASSTEGQEGETQYFGPGTRLLVL.

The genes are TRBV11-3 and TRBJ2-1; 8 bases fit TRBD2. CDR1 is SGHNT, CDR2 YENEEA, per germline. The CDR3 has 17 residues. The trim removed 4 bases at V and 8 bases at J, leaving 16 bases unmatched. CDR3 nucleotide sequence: TGTGCCAGCAGCTCGCGGAAGAGCGGGGGACCCGGCGATGAGCAGTTCTTC. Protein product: CASSSRKSGGPGDEQFF.

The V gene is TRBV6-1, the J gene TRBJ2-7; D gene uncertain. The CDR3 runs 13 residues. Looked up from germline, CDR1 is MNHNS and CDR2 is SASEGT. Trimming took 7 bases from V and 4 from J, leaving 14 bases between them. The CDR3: CASTPGSSYEQYF. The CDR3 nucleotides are TGTGCCAGCACCCCCGGGTCCTCTTACGAGCAGTACTTC.

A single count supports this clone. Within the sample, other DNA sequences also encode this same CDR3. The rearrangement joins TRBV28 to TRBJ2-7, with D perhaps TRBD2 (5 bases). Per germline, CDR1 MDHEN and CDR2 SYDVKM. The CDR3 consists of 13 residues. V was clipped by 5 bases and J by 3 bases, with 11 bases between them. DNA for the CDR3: TGTGCCAGCAGTCTCGGACTTTACTACGAGCAGTACTTC. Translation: CASSLGLYYEQYF.

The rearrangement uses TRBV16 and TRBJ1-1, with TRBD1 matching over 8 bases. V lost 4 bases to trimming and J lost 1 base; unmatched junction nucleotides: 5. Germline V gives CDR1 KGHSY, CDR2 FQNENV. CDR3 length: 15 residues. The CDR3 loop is CASSLGQASNTEAFF. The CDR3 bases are TGTGCCAGCAGCCTGGGACAGGCGTCGAACACTGAAGCTTTCTTT.

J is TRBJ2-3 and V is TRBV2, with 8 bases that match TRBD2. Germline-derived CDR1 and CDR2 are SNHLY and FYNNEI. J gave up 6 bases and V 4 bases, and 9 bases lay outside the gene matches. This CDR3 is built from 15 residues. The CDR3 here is CASSGNGRASDTQYF. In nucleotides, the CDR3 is TGTGCCAGCAGTGGCAACGGGAGGGCCTCCGATACGCAGTATTTT.

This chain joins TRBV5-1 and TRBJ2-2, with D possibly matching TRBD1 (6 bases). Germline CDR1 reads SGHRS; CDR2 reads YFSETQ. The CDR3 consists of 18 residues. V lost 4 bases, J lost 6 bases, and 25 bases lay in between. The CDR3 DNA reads TGCGCCAGCAGCCCCAGATCTACAGGGCCCGGGGTATCCGGGGAGCTGTTTTTT. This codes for CASSPRSTGPGVSGELFF.

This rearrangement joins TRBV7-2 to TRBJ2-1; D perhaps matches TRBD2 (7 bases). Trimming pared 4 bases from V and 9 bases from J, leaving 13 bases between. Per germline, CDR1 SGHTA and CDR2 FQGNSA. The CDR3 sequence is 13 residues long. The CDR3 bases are TGTGCCAGCAGCTCGAACAGGGAGGGTGAGCAGTTCTTC. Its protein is CASSSNREGEQFF.